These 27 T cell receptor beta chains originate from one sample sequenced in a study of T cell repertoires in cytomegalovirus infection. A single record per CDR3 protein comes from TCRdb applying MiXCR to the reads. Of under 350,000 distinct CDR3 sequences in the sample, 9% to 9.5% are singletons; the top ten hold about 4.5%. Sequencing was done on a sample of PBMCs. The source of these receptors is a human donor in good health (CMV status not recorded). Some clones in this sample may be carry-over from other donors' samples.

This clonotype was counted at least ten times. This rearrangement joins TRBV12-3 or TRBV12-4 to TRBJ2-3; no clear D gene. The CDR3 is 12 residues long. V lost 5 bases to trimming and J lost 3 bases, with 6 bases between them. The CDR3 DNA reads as TGTGCCAGCAGTGGCGCGACAGATACGCAGTATTTT. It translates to CASSGATDTQYF.

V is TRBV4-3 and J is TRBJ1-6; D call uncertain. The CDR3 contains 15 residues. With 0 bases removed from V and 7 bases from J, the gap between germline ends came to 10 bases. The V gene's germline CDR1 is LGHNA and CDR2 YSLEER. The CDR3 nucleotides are TGCGCCAGCAGCCAAGAGGAACGGGTAAATTCACCCCTCCACTTT. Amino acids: CASSQEERVNSPLHF.

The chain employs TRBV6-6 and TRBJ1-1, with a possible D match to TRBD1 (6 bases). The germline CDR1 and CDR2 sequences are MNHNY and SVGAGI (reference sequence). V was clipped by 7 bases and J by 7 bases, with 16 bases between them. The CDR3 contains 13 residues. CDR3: CASKGREGDEAFF. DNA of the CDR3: TGTGCCAGCAAGGGGAGGGAGGGGGATGAAGCTTTCTTT.

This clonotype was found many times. The DNA for the CDR3 is TGTGCCAGCAGCCATCGTCCAGGGGGCACTGAAGCTTTCTTT. Protein sequence: CASSHRPGGTEAFF. The V gene is TRBV14, the J gene TRBJ1-1, with 7 nucleotides matching TRBD1. The CDR3 contains 14 residues. CDR1 SGHDN and CDR2 FVKESK come from the germline V gene. J lost 4 bases, V lost 3 bases, and 5 bases had no gene match.

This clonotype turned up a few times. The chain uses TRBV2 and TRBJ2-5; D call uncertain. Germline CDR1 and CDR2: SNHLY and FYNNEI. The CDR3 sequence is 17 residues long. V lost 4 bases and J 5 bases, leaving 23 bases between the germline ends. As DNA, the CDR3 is TGTGCCAGCAGTGCCCACACCACGGCTCGGTCCAAGGAGACCCAGTACTTC. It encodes CASSAHTTARSKETQYF. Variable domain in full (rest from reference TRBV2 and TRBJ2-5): EPEVTQTPSHQVTQMGQEVILRCVPISNHLYFYWYRQILGQKVEFLVSFYNNEISEKSEIFDDQFSVERPDGSNFTLKIRSTKLEDSAMYFCASSAHTTARSKETQYFGPGTRLLVL.

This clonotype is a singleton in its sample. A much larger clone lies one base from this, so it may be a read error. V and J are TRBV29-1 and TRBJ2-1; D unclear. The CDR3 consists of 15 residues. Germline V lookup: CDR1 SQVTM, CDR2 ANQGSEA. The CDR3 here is CSVEGAPASYNKQFF. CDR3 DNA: TGCAGCGTTGAAGGGGCGCCGGCTTCCTACAATAAGCAGTTCTTC.

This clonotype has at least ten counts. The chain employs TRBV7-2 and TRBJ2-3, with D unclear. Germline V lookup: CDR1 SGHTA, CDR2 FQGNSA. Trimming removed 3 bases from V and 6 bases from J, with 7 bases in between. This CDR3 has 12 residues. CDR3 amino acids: CASSLGVDTQYF. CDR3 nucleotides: TGTGCCAGCAGCTTGGGCGTGGATACGCAGTATTTT.

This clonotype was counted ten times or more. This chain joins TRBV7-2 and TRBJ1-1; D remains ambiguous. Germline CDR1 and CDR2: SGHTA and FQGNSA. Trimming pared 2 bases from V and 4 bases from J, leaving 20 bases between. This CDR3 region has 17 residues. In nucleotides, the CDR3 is TGTGCCAGCAGCTTATGGGAATGGGGTAGCATGGGCACTGAAGCTTTCTTT. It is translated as CASSLWEWGSMGTEAFF. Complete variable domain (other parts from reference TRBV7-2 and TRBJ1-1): GAGVSQSPSNKVTEKGKDVELRCDPISGHTALYWYRQSLGQGLEFLIYFQGNSAPDKSGLPSDRFSAERTGGSVSTLTIQRTQQEDSAVYLCASSLWEWGSMGTEAFFGQGTRLTVV.

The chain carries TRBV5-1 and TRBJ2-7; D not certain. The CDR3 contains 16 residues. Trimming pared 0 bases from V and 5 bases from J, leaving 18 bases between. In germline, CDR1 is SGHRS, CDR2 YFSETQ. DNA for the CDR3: TGCGCCAGCAGCTTGGCTCAAACAAGTAGCAACAACGAGCAGTACTTC. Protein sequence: CASSLAQTSSNNEQYF.

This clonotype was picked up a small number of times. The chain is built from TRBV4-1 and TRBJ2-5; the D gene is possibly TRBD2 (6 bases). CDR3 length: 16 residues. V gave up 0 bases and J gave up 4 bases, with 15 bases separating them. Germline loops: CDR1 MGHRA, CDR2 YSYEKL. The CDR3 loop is CASSQDLDSGSETQYF. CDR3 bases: TGCGCCAGCAGCCAAGACCTCGACAGCGGGTCAGAGACCCAGTACTTC.

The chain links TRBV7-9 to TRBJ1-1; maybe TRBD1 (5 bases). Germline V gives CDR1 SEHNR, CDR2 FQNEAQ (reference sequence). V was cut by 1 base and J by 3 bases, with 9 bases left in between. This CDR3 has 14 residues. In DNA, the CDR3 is TGTGCCAGCAGCTTAGGTCAGGGTTACACTGAAGCTTTCTTT. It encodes CASSLGQGYTEAFF.

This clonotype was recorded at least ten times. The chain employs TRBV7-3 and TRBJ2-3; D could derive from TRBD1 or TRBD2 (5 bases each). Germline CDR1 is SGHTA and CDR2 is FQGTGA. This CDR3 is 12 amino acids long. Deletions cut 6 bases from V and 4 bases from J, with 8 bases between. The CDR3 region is CASSLGADTQYF. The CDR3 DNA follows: TGTGCCAGCAGTCTGGGGGCAGATACGCAGTATTTT. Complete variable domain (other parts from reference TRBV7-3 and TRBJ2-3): GAGVSQTPSNKVTEKGKYVELRCDPISGHTALYWYRQSLGQGPEFLIYFQGTGAADDSGLPNDRFFAVRPEGSVSTLKIQRTERGDSAVYLCASSLGADTQYFGPGTRLTVL.

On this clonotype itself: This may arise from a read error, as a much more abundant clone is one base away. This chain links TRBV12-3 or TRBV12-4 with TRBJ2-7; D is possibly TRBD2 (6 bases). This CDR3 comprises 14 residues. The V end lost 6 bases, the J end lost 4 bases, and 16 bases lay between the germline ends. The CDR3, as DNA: TGTGCCAGCAGCGCAATAGCGGAAGTGTACGAGCAGTACTTC. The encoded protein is CASSAIAEVYEQYF.

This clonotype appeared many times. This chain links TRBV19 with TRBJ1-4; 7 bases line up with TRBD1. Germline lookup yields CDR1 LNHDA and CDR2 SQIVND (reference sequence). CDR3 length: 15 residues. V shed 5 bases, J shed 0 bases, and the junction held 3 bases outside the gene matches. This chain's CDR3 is CASSRQGATNEKLFF. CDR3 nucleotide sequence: TGTGCCAGTAGTCGACAGGGTGCAACTAATGAAAAACTGTTTTTT.

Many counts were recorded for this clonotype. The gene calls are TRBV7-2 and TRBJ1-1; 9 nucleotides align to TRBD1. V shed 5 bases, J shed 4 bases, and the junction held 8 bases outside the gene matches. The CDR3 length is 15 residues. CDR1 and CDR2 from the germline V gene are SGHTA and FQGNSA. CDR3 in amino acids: CASSVRQGEGTEAFF. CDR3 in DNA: TGTGCCAGCAGCGTCCGACAGGGGGAAGGCACTGAAGCTTTCTTT.

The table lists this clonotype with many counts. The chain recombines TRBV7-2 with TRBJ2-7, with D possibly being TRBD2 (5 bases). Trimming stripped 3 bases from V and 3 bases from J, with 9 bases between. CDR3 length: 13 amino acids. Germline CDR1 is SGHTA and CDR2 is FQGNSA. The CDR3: CASSFGRGYEQYF. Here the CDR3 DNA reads TGTGCCAGCAGCTTCGGACGGGGCTACGAGCAGTACTTC.

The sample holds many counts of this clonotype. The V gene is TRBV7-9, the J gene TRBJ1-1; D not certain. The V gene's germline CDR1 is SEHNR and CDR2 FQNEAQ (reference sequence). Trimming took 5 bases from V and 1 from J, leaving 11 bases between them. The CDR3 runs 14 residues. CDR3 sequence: CASSTPGRNTEAFF. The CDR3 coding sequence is TGTGCCAGCAGCACCCCGGGCCGGAACACTGAAGCTTTCTTT.

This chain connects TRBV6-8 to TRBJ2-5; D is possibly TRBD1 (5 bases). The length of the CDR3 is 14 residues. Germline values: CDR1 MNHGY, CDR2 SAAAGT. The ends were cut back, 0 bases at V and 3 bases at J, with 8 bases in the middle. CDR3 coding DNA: TGTGCCAGCAGTTACTCGGGCAGGGAAGAGACCCAGTACTTC. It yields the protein CASSYSGREETQYF.

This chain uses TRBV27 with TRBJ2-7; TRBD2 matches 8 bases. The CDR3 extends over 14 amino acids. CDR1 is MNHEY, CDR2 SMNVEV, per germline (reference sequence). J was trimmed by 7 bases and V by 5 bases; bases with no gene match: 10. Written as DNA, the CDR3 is TGTGCCAGCAGTCCGGGGGGGCTAGGGTTGGAGCAGTACTTC. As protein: CASSPGGLGLEQYF.

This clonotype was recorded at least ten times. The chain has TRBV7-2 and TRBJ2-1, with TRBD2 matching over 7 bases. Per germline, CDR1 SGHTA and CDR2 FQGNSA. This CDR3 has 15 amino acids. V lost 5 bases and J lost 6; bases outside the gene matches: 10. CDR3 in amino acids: CASSRKSGTTNEQFF. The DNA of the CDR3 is TGTGCCAGCAGCCGCAAGAGCGGGACGACCAATGAGCAGTTCTTC.

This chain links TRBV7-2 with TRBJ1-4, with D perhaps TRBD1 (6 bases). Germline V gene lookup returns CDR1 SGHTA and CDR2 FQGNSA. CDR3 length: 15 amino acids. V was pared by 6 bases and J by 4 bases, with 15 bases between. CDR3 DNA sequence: TGTGCCAGCAGAGCACCGGGACAATATAATGAAAAACTGTTTTTT. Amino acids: CASRAPGQYNEKLFF.

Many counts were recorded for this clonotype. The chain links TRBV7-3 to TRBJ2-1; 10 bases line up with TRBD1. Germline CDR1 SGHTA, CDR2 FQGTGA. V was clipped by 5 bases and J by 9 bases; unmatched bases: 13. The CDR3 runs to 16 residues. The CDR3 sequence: CASSLLQPGQGFEQFF. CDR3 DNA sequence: TGTGCCAGCAGCCTTCTACAACCGGGACAGGGGTTTGAGCAGTTCTTC.

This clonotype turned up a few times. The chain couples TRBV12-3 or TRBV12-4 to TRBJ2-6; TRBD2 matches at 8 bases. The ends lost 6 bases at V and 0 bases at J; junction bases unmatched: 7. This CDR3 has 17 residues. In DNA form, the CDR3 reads TGTGCCAGCAGCCACCGGGGGGGGGGCTCTGGGGCCAACGTCCTGACTTTC. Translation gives CASSHRGGGSGANVLTF.

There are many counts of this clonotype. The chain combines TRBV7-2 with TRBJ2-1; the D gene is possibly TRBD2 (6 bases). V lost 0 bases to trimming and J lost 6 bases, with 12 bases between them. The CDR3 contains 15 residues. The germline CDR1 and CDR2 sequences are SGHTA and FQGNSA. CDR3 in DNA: TGTGCCAGCAGCTTAGCGAGGAGTAGCGGCAATGAGCAGTTCTTC. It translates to CASSLARSSGNEQFF.

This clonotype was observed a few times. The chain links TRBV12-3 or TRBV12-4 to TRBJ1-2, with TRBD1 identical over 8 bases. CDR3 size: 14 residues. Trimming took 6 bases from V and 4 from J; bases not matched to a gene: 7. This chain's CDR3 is CASSGGQGVYGYTF. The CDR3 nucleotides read TGTGCCAGCAGCGGAGGACAGGGAGTCTATGGCTACACCTTC.

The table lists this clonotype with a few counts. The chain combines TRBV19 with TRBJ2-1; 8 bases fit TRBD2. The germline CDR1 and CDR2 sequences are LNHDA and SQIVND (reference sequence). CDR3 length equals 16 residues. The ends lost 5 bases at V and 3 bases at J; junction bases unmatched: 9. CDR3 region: CASSSQTSDLYNEQFF. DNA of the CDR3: TGTGCCAGTAGTTCCCAGACTAGCGACCTCTACAATGAGCAGTTCTTC.

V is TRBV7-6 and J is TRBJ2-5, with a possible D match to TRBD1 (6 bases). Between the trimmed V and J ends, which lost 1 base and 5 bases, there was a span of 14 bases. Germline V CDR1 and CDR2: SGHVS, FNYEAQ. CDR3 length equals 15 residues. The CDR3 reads CASSLDMRGSETQYF. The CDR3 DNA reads TGTGCCAGCAGCTTAGACATGAGGGGGTCGGAGACCCAGTACTTC.